The next 17 T cell receptor beta chains were all read from a single sample in a study of regulatory T cells. Points from the study as a whole: Hydrophobic residues at CDR3 positions 6 and 7 were enriched in conventional CD4+ T cells of CD3G-deficient patients.

These receptors' targets are unknown. The PCR used 52 TRBV and 13 TRBJ primers. The repertoire was sequenced with immunoSEQ multiplex PCR; TCRdb's copy has only in-frame clones and lacks some. The table has tens of thousands of clones, 70% to 90% seen once; the top ten hold roughly 1.3%. Sequencing used conventional CD4+ T cells sorted from blood. All receptors derive from a child under 18 with CD3G deficiency.

The chain joins TRBV28 to TRBJ1-5, with a tentative D call TRBD1 (5 bases). Per the germline V gene, CDR1 is MDHEN and CDR2 is SYDVKM. V was trimmed by 6 bases and J by 6 bases, leaving 15 bases between them. The CDR3 has 14 residues. This CDR3 is CASRGQGGIQPQHF. In DNA form, the CDR3 reads TGTGCCAGCAGGGGGCAGGGTGGCATTCAGCCCCAGCATTTT.

The chain combines TRBV7-8 with TRBJ2-2; D gene uncertain. The CDR3 covers 15 residues. V was cut by 3 bases and J by 6 bases, with 14 bases left in between. Per the germline V gene, CDR1 is SGHVS and CDR2 is FQNEAQ. CDR3 bases: TGTGCCAGCAGCTTCCGCGGCAAGTCCGCCGGGGAGCTGTTTTTT. It translates to CASSFRGKSAGELFF. The whole variable domain, filled in from reference TRBV7-8 and TRBJ2-2, reads GAGVSQSPRYKVAKRGQDVALRCDPISGHVSLFWYQQALGQGPEFLTYFQNEAQLDKSGLPSDRFFAERPEGSVSTLKIQRTQQEDSAVYLCASSFRGKSAGELFFGEGSRLTVL.

J is TRBJ2-3 and V is TRBV5-1; TRBD2 matches 9 bases. Per germline, CDR1 SGHRS and CDR2 YFSETQ. V gave up 0 bases and J gave up 2 bases; unmatched junction bases: 7. The CDR3 has 17 residues. The CDR3 region has the DNA TGCGCCAGCAGCTTGGGCCCGACTAGCGGCAACACAGATACGCAGTATTTT. This encodes CASSLGPTSGNTDTQYF.

The V gene is TRBV28, the J gene TRBJ2-7, with D perhaps TRBD1 (6 bases). Per the germline V gene, CDR1 is MDHEN and CDR2 is SYDVKM. The CDR3 is 16 amino acids. Trimming left V 5 bases short and J 3 bases short, with 20 bases between. The DNA for the CDR3 is TGTGCCAGCAGTAACCTACCGGGACAAAGAGGCTACGAGCAGTACTTC. Protein: CASSNLPGQRGYEQYF.

CDR3 region: CASRERGLTQPQHF. CDR3 nucleotides: TGTGCCAGCAGGGAAAGGGGGCTCACGCAGCCCCAGCATTTT. The chain carries TRBV28 and TRBJ1-5, with TRBD1 matching 7 bases. The CDR3 length is 14 residues. CDR1 and CDR2 from the germline V gene are MDHEN and SYDVKM. J was trimmed by 7 bases and V by 6 bases; bases with no gene match: 9.

The chain joins TRBV5-1 to TRBJ2-7; D uncertain. CDR1 is SGHRS and CDR2 is YFSETQ in the germline V gene. This CDR3 comprises 12 residues. V lost 5 bases to trimming and J lost 3 bases, with 9 bases between them. CDR3 loop: CASSSDGYEQYF. The CDR3 bases are TGCGCCAGCAGTTCCGACGGCTACGAGCAGTACTTC.

This rearrangement joins TRBV6-1 to TRBJ2-1; D not certain. Trimming removed 5 bases from V and 6 bases from J, with 17 bases in between. The CDR3 is made up of 15 amino acids. CDR1 MNHNS and CDR2 SASEGT come from the germline V gene. For the CDR3, the DNA is TGTGCCAGCAGTCTAAGTGGCCTGACCGTCAATGAGCAGTTCTTC. It codes for CASSLSGLTVNEQFF.

This clone was recorded once. V and J are TRBV6-6 and TRBJ1-4, with 7 nucleotides matching TRBD1. The CDR3 is made up of 13 amino acids. The germline V gene has CDR1 MNHNY and CDR2 SVGAGI (reference sequence). The trim removed 6 bases at V and 7 bases at J, leaving 5 bases unmatched. In nucleotides, the CDR3 is TGTGCCAGCAGCCCCGGGACAGCTGAAAAACTGTTTTTT. Protein sequence: CASSPGTAEKLFF.

This sequence joins TRBV6-1 and TRBJ1-2; TRBD1 is a possible D gene (6 bases). CDR1 MNHNS and CDR2 SASEGT come from the germline V gene. V lost 3 bases to trimming and J lost 0 bases, with 17 bases between them. CDR3 size: 17 residues. The DNA of the CDR3 is TGTGCCAGCAGTGACAGACAGGCGATTAGAGCTAACTATGGCTACACCTTC. Translated: CASSDRQAIRANYGYTF.

V and J are TRBV19 and TRBJ2-6, with unresolved D. CDR1 LNHDA and CDR2 SQIVND come from the germline V gene (reference sequence). The V and J ends lost 5 bases and 0 bases respectively, with 8 bases between them. The CDR3 has 15 residues. CDR3 sequence: CASSSWASGANVLTF. CDR3 bases: TGTGCCAGTAGTTCTTGGGCCTCTGGGGCCAACGTCCTGACTTTC. The complete variable domain, with remaining parts taken from reference TRBV19 and TRBJ2-6, reads DGGITQSPKYLFRKEGQNVTLSCEQNLNHDAMYWYRQDPGQGLRLIYYSQIVNDFQKGDIAEGYSVSREKKESFPLTVTSAQKNPTAFYLCASSSWASGANVLTFGAGSRLTVL.

This clone came up once. The chain has TRBV23-1 and TRBJ1-1, with 10 bases identical to TRBD1. TRBV23-1 is given ORF status, its function remaining uncertain. J was trimmed by 1 base and V by 3 bases; bases with no gene match: 8. The CDR3 has 17 amino acids. This CDR3 reads CASSHRDRGRRNTEAFF. The CDR3 DNA is TGCGCCAGCAGTCATAGGGACAGGGGAAGGAGGAACACTGAAGCTTTCTTT.

This clone has just a few counts. The CDR3 DNA is TGTGCCAGCAGCCCCGGGCTGATAGGGCGCGAGCAGTACTTC. Its translation is CASSPGLIGREQYF. The chain combines TRBV6-1 with TRBJ2-7; D is unresolved. The CDR3 has 14 residues. The germline CDR1 and CDR2 sequences are MNHNS and SASEGT. The V gene lost 6 bases and the J gene lost 6 bases, with 18 bases spanning the gap.

This clone appeared once. The chain has TRBV10-1 and TRBJ2-1; D might be TRBD1 or TRBD2, each matching 5 bases. CDR1 is WNHNN and CDR2 is SYGVQD in the germline V gene (reference sequence). The length of the CDR3 is 20 residues. Trimming left V 7 bases short and J 0 bases short, with 28 bases between. CDR3 protein: CASILGDLPTSLYSYNEQFF. DNA for the CDR3: TGCGCCAGCATTCTCGGGGACCTCCCAACTAGTCTCTACTCCTACAATGAGCAGTTCTTC.

The chain employs TRBV6-1 and TRBJ2-1; TRBD2 matches 7 bases. The germline V gene has CDR1 MNHNS and CDR2 SASEGT. This CDR3 has 14 amino acids. J lost 3 bases, V lost 8 bases, and 7 bases had no gene match. This CDR3 reads CASDGRPFYNEQFF. CDR3 nucleotide sequence: TGTGCCAGCGACGGGAGGCCTTTCTACAATGAGCAGTTCTTC.

This clone was counted between two and nine times. This chain links TRBV7-9 with TRBJ2-5, with 7 bases fitting TRBD2. J lost 4 bases, V lost 0 bases, and 2 bases had no gene match. This CDR3 has 14 amino acids. Germline V gives CDR1 SEHNR, CDR2 FQNEAQ (reference sequence). Here the CDR3 reads CASSLAGGRETQYF. DNA of the CDR3: TGTGCCAGCAGCTTAGCGGGAGGGCGAGAGACCCAGTACTTC. Variable domain in full (rest from reference TRBV7-9 and TRBJ2-5): DTGVSQNPRHKITKRGQNVTFRCDPISEHNRLYWYRQTLGQGPEFLTYFQNEAQLEKSRLLSDRFSAERPKGSFSTLEIQRTEQGDSAMYLCASSLAGGRETQYFGPGTRLLVL.

The chain is built from TRBV5-1 and TRBJ1-1; D is possibly TRBD1 (6 bases). Germline V gene lookup returns CDR1 SGHRS and CDR2 YFSETQ. V shed 4 bases and J shed 1 base, with 8 bases lying between them. The CDR3 has 13 residues. CDR3 in DNA: TGCGCCAGCAGCCCGGGACAGAACACTGAAGCTTTCTTT. It translates to CASSPGQNTEAFF.

The J gene is TRBJ2-7, the V gene TRBV6-1; D may be TRBD2 (6 bases). V was trimmed by 2 bases and J by 2 bases, leaving 13 bases between them. CDR3 length equals 15 residues. Germline lookup yields CDR1 MNHNS and CDR2 SASEGT. This CDR3 is CASSETVGGPYEQYF. The CDR3 DNA reads as TGTGCCAGCAGTGAAACGGTGGGAGGACCCTACGAGCAGTACTTC.